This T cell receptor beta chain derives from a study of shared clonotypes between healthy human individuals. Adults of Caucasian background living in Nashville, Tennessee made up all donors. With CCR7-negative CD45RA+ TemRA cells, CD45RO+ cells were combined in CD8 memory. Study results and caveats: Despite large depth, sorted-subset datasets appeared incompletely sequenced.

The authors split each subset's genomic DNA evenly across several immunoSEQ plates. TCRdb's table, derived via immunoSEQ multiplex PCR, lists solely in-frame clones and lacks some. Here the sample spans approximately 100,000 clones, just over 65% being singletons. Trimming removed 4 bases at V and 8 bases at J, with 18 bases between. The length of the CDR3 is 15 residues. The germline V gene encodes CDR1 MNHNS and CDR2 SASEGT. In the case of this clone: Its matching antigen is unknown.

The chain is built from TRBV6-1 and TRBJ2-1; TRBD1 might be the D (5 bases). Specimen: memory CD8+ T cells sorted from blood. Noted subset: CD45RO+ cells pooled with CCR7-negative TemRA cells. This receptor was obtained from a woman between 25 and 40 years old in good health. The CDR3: CASSVRQGRVDEQFF. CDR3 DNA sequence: TGTGCCAGCAGTGTCAGGCAGGGAAGGGTGGATGAGCAGTTCTTC.